This T cell receptor beta chain was profiled in a study of T cell clonality in common variable immunodeficiency. The germline V gene encodes CDR1 MNHEY and CDR2 SVGEGT. The CDR3 has 15 amino acids. Here immunoSEQ multiplex PCR was the method, and the copy in TCRdb shows in-frame clones only, minus some. This sample carries about 40,000 clones, none of them present only once. Comments on this clone: One end of the junction varies from germline; a read error may be responsible. The read is 3 residues too short to cover the CDR3 end, so that end is filled in from the germline J gene. Other DNA sequences in this sample translate to the same CDR3.

Blood samples were heparinized, about 5 to 9 ml per donor. This clonotype was obtained from a person aged 18 to 75 in good health. Sequenced material: peripheral blood mononuclear cells. V and J are TRBV6-2 or TRBV6-3 and TRBJ1-2; D is possibly TRBD1 (5 bases). CDR3 DNA (partial): TGTGCCAGCAGTTACTCAGGCAGGGAGAACTATGGA. Residues: CASSYSGRENYG. The whole CDR3 protein reads CASSYSGRENYGYTF.